This T cell receptor beta chain was retrieved from a study of blood T cell repertoires in COVID-19. At the level of the study: From T cells, B-cell-depleted T cells, or PBMCs came the material, which was cDNA or gDNA.

J was trimmed by 10 bases and V by 1 base; bases with no gene match: 8. Per germline, CDR1 SGHDN and CDR2 FVKESK. This CDR3 is built from 15 residues. The assay was immunoSEQ multiplex PCR, and TCRdb's table has in-frame clones only and misses some. This table has roughly 350,000 clones, 85% appearing once. V is TRBV14 and J is TRBJ1-1; the match to TRBD1 covers 11 bases. Sequencing was done on a sample of peripheral blood. This sequence was found in a woman aged 18-29 years with acute or convalescent COVID-19. This chain's CDR3 is CASSQAGTGGPGAFF. The CDR3 DNA reads as TGTGCCAGCAGCCAAGCCGGGACAGGGGGTCCAGGAGCTTTCTTT.